This T cell receptor beta chain was sequenced for a study of blood T cell repertoires in COVID-19. The cohort comprised adults aged about 18 to 100 years residing in approximately 25 US areas. Assay used: immunoSEQ multiplex PCR; TCRdb lists only in-frame clones, some missing. Of more than 200,000 clones in the sample, 87% were seen once. Germline CDR1 reads SNHLY; CDR2 reads FYNNEI. V dropped 8 bases and J dropped 9 bases, with 19 bases sitting between them. The CDR3 runs to 13 residues. The source of this sequence is a man aged 25-45 years in a cohort exposed to, infected with or recovered from COVID-19 (not recorded which). The rearrangement links TRBV2 to TRBJ2-5; D not resolved. Material: PBMCs or T cells enriched from blood (not recorded which). CDR3 sequence reads: CASSTASEAPQYF. In DNA, the CDR3 is TGTGCCAGCTCCACGGCCAGCGAGGCTCCCCAGTACTTC. The whole variable domain, remainder taken from reference TRBV2 and TRBJ2-5, is EPEVTQTPSHQVTQMGQEVILRCVPISNHLYFYWYRQILGQKVEFLVSFYNNEISEKSEIFDDQFSVERPDGSNFTLKIRSTKLEDSAMYFCASSTASEAPQYFGPGTRLLVL.